The 8 T cell receptor beta chains listed next were all sequenced from one sample in a study of identical twins. One entry per CDR3 protein results from TCRdb running MiXCR on the 5' RACE reads. The data show fewer than 650,000 distinct CDR3 sequences, with over 8.5% seen just once and roughly 3% held by the top ten. The same specimen was also included in a second study, on yellow fever vaccine responses in identical twins.

The sequencing input was PBMCs. These receptors came from a woman between 18 and 29 years old in good health.

This clonotype has a handful of counts. The rearrangement joins TRBV5-1 to TRBJ1-6, with D maybe TRBD1 (5 bases). The CDR3 totals 16 residues. Germline values: CDR1 SGHRS, CDR2 YFSETQ. V shed 0 bases and J shed 5 bases, with 12 bases lying between them. The CDR3 loop is CASSLETGADNSPLHF. DNA for the CDR3: TGCGCCAGCAGCTTGGAAACCGGGGCAGATAATTCACCCCTCCACTTT. Full variable domain (rest looked up from reference TRBV5-1 and TRBJ1-6): KAGVTQTPRYLIKTRGQQVTLSCSPISGHRSVSWYQQTPGQGLQFLFEYFSETQRNKGNFPGRFSGRQFSNSRSEMNVSTLELGDSALYLCASSLETGADNSPLHFGNGTRLTVT.

This clonotype came up a few times. This sequence joins TRBV27 and TRBJ2-3; D not certain. From germline, CDR1 is MNHEY and CDR2 SMNVEV (reference sequence). This CDR3 is 14 amino acids long. The ends were cut back, 3 bases at V and 4 bases at J, with 11 bases in the middle. The CDR3 spells CASSFLLGADTQYF. CDR3 sequence (DNA): TGTGCCAGCAGTTTCCTCCTCGGCGCAGATACGCAGTATTTT.

This clonotype was counted a few times. This sequence joins TRBV6-2 or TRBV6-3 and TRBJ2-5; either TRBD1 or TRBD2 may supply D (5 bases each). Trimming stripped 0 bases from V and 9 bases from J, with 8 bases between. CDR1 and CDR2 from the germline V gene are MNHEY and SVGEGT. CDR3 length equals 12 residues. CDR3 sequence: CASSYSRGSQYF. CDR3 sequence (DNA): TGTGCCAGCAGTTACTCGAGGGGTTCCCAGTACTTC.

This clonotype was counted ten times or more. This chain connects TRBV7-2 to TRBJ2-3, with D possibly matching TRBD2 (5 bases). The CDR3 is 14 residues long. Germline assignment: CDR1 SGHTA and CDR2 FQGNSA. V was clipped by 5 bases and J by 4 bases, with 13 bases between them. The CDR3 DNA sequence: TGTGCCAGCAGCCAAACTAGATTTGCAGATACGCAGTATTTT. Its translation is CASSQTRFADTQYF.

This clonotype has ten or more counts. The rearrangement joins TRBV24-1 to TRBJ2-7; 9 bases agree with TRBD1. Trimming at V came to 5 bases and at J to 2 bases, leaving 6 bases not matched to a gene. Germline V gene lookup returns CDR1 KGHDR and CDR2 SFDVKD. The CDR3 loop spans 15 amino acids. The CDR3 sequence: CATSGWGQGTYEQYF. For the CDR3, the DNA is TGTGCCACCAGTGGTTGGGGACAGGGAACCTACGAGCAGTACTTC.

This clonotype has a handful of counts. The genes are TRBV4-3 and TRBJ2-7; 14 bases are a match to TRBD2. Germline CDR1 and CDR2: LGHNA and YSLEER. There are 15 residues in the CDR3. J gave up 6 bases and V 3 bases, and 4 bases lay outside the gene matches. As DNA, the CDR3 is TGCGCCAGCAGCCATACGGGACTAGCGGGAGCCGAGCAGTACTTC. Translated: CASSHTGLAGAEQYF.

This clonotype has just a few counts. The chain uses TRBV28 and TRBJ2-7; D is unresolved. Germline V CDR1 and CDR2: MDHEN, SYDVKM. Deletions cut 4 bases from V and 7 bases from J, with 14 bases between. CDR3 length: 13 amino acids. Here the CDR3 DNA reads TGTGCCAGCAGTTGGCCCGGCCAGAGTGAGCAGTACTTC. Protein sequence: CASSWPGQSEQYF.

This clonotype was detected ten times or more. The V and J genes are TRBV5-5 and TRBJ2-2; tentative D call: TRBD1 (5 bases). V was trimmed by 0 bases and J by 2 bases, leaving 8 bases between them. CDR3 size: 15 residues. The V gene's germline CDR1 is SGHKS and CDR2 YYEKEE (reference sequence). CDR3 nucleotide sequence: TGTGCCAGCAGCTTGGGACAGCGAAACACCGGGGAGCTGTTTTTT. It yields the protein CASSLGQRNTGELFF.